What follows are 27 T cell receptor beta chains derived from one specimen sequenced in a study of early T cells in non-severe SARS-CoV-2 infection. TCRdb reanalysed the 5' RACE reads using MiXCR and keeps one entry per CDR3 protein. The data contain fewer than 25,000 distinct CDR3 sequences, about 3.8% of them singletons. The sequenced material came from whole blood. The receptor set was obtained from an adult who was a healthcare worker with PCR-confirmed SARS-CoV-2 infection or an uninfected control (not recorded which).

This clonotype was recorded at least ten times. The chain carries TRBV15 and TRBJ2-7; no firm D call. The CDR3 extends over 13 amino acids. The V gene's germline CDR1 is LNHNV and CDR2 YYDKDF (reference sequence). V lost 5 bases and J 6 bases, leaving 14 bases between the germline ends. The CDR3 DNA reads TGTGCCACCAGCGCGGACCAGGAACGCGAGCAGTACTTC. Translating it yields CATSADQEREQYF.

This clonotype was observed a few times. The chain is built from TRBV11-1 and TRBJ2-1; 8 nucleotides align to TRBD2. This CDR3 comprises 14 residues. V was pared by 1 base and J by 7 bases, with 3 bases of the junction left unmatched. CDR1 is SGHAT, CDR2 FQDESV, per germline (reference sequence). The CDR3 spells CASSLGLARNEQFF. In DNA form, the CDR3 reads TGTGCCAGCAGCTTAGGACTAGCGCGGAATGAGCAGTTCTTC.

This clonotype has at least ten counts. The V gene is TRBV7-6, the J gene TRBJ1-1; D is possibly TRBD1 (6 bases). V was trimmed by 5 bases and J by 4 bases, leaving 14 bases between them. CDR1 and CDR2 from the germline V gene are SGHVS and FNYEAQ. The CDR3 has 14 residues. The CDR3 is CASSLNREGTEAFF. The CDR3 DNA sequence: TGTGCCAGCAGCCTGAACAGGGAAGGCACTGAAGCTTTCTTT.

This clonotype appeared many times. The V call is TRBV29-1, the J call TRBJ2-5; tentatively, D is TRBD1 (6 bases). Trimming shortened V by 4 bases and J by 2 bases, and 8 bases separated the two germline ends. This CDR3 has 12 residues. Germline-derived CDR1 and CDR2 are SQVTM and ANQGSEA. CDR3 sequence (DNA): TGCAGCGTTGGGGGGCAACAAGAGACCCAGTACTTC. Translated, it gives CSVGGQQETQYF.

In this sample, this clonotype turned up many times. The genes are TRBV2 and TRBJ2-5; D is perhaps TRBD1 (5 bases). From germline, CDR1 is SNHLY and CDR2 FYNNEI. CDR3 size: 13 residues. The ends were cut back, 6 bases at V and 1 base at J, with 9 bases in the middle. CDR3 region: CASRKGSQETQYF. CDR3 sequence (DNA): TGTGCCAGCAGGAAGGGGTCCCAAGAGACCCAGTACTTC. The full variable domain, completed using reference TRBV2 and TRBJ2-5, is EPEVTQTPSHQVTQMGQEVILRCVPISNHLYFYWYRQILGQKVEFLVSFYNNEISEKSEIFDDQFSVERPDGSNFTLKIRSTKLEDSAMYFCASRKGSQETQYFGPGTRLLVL.

This clonotype was counted at least ten times. The CDR3 sequence is CASSLLGGDYEQYF. CDR3 nucleotides: TGTGCCAGCAGTTTATTGGGGGGGGACTACGAGCAGTACTTC. The gene calls are TRBV27 and TRBJ2-7; 7 nucleotides line up with TRBD2. The CDR3 spans 14 residues. CDR1 MNHEY and CDR2 SMNVEV come from the germline V gene (reference sequence). The V segment lost 1 base and the J segment 3 bases; nucleotides outside the gene matches: 3.

This clonotype was seen many times. The chain recombines TRBV6-2 or TRBV6-3 with TRBJ2-7; a weak D match, TRBD2 (7 bases). Germline-derived CDR1 and CDR2 are MNHEY and SVGEGT. The CDR3 has 14 residues. The V end lost 6 bases, the J end lost 0 bases, and 12 bases lay between the germline ends. The CDR3 nucleotides read TGTGCCAGCAGGGGCGGGGGCTCCTCCTACGAGCAGTACTTC. Its protein product is CASRGGGSSYEQYF.

This clonotype was observed many times. The V gene is TRBV6-6, the J gene TRBJ1-5; 7 bases map to TRBD1. The J segment lost 1 base and the V segment lost 2 bases, leaving 8 bases of the junction unmatched. CDR1 MNHNY and CDR2 SVGAGI come from the germline V gene (reference sequence). The CDR3 has 17 amino acids. The CDR3 protein is CASSYGSQGVSNQPQHF. The CDR3 DNA sequence: TGTGCCAGCAGTTACGGCTCTCAGGGGGTAAGCAATCAGCCCCAGCATTTT.

This clonotype was seen at least ten times. The rearrangement uses TRBV5-1 and TRBJ2-2, with 7 bases aligning to TRBD1. In germline, CDR1 is SGHRS, CDR2 YFSETQ. V was pared by 4 bases and J by 4 bases, with 16 bases of the junction left unmatched. The CDR3 has 18 amino acids. The CDR3 DNA reads as TGCGCCAGCAGCCGGACAGGCGGACAGGCTCGGGTCACCGGGGAGCTGTTTTTT. Translated, it gives CASSRTGGQARVTGELFF. The entire variable domain, with the rest obtained from reference TRBV5-1 and TRBJ2-2, is as follows: KAGVTQTPRYLIKTRGQQVTLSCSPISGHRSVSWYQQTPGQGLQFLFEYFSETQRNKGNFPGRFSGRQFSNSRSEMNVSTLELGDSALYLCASSRTGGQARVTGELFFGEGSRLTVL.

This clonotype was seen more than once but under ten times. This chain joins TRBV11-3 and TRBJ2-1; no clear D. CDR3 length: 13 amino acids. Germline V gene data show CDR1 as SGHNT and CDR2 as YENEEA. Trimming cost V 5 bases and J 7 bases, with 12 bases left between them. The CDR3 region is CASSPLQGNEQFF. The CDR3 DNA is TGTGCCAGCAGCCCCCTACAAGGGAATGAGCAGTTCTTC.

By share of the sample, this clonotype is medium-sized. The J gene is TRBJ2-1, the V gene TRBV5-1; TRBD1 matches 10 bases. V lost 0 bases to trimming and J lost 4 bases; unmatched junction nucleotides: 7. CDR1 and CDR2 from the germline V gene are SGHRS and YFSETQ. CDR3 length equals 17 residues. The CDR3 DNA reads TGCGCCAGCAGCTTGGGTTTGACAGGGGGCACATACAATGAGCAGTTCTTC. It yields the protein CASSLGLTGGTYNEQFF.

By its share, this clonotype is medium-sized. CDR3 nucleotide sequence: TGCAGTGCTTTAGCGGGGACGGGCGACGAGCAGTACTTC. Translation: CSALAGTGDEQYF. The J gene is TRBJ2-7, the V gene TRBV20-1; 8 nucleotides align to TRBD2. CDR3 length: 13 residues. Germline values: CDR1 DFQATT, CDR2 SNEGSKA (reference sequence). The J segment lost 5 bases and the V segment lost 5 bases, leaving 8 bases of the junction unmatched.

This clonotype was seen ten or more times. The rearrangement links TRBV28 to TRBJ1-2; D ambiguous. Trimming cost V 8 bases and J 2 bases, with 12 bases left between them. The CDR3 sequence is 13 residues long. Germline V gene data show CDR1 as MDHEN and CDR2 as SYDVKM. The CDR3 region has the DNA TGTGCCAGCGAAGATCAGGAGAACTATGGCTACACCTTC. Translation: CASEDQENYGYTF.

Relative to its sample, this clonotype is medium-sized (0.01 to 0.1%). The J gene is TRBJ2-3, the V gene TRBV9, with D maybe TRBD2 (5 bases). The V gene's germline CDR1 is SGDLS and CDR2 YYNGEE. This CDR3 contains 13 residues. Deletions cut 2 bases from V and 2 bases from J, with 6 bases between. CDR3 nucleotides: TGTGCCAGCAGCGTGGGAGTCACAGATACGCAGTATTTT. It yields the protein CASSVGVTDTQYF.

The chain uses TRBV19 and TRBJ2-3, with 9 bases lining up with TRBD2. V lost 7 bases, J lost 4 bases, and 9 bases stayed unmatched. The length of the CDR3 is 15 residues. Germline V gene data show CDR1 as LNHDA and CDR2 as SQIVND (reference sequence). The CDR3, as DNA: TGTGCCAGTACCGACCGGCGGGGGGGCGCAGATACGCAGTATTTT. This sequence encodes CASTDRRGGADTQYF.

This clonotype was found many times. CDR3: CSAPPTGSSYNEQFF. The CDR3 nucleotides read TGCAGTGCTCCTCCGACAGGGAGCTCCTACAATGAGCAGTTCTTC. The gene calls are TRBV20-1 and TRBJ2-1; 7 bases are a match to TRBD1. V lost 5 bases to trimming and J lost 0 bases; unmatched junction nucleotides: 7. Germline CDR1 and CDR2: DFQATT and SNEGSKA (reference sequence). This CDR3 has 15 amino acids.

This clonotype was recorded at least ten times. The chain employs TRBV7-9 and TRBJ2-3; D remains unclear. The length of the CDR3 is 16 residues. V was clipped by 0 bases and J by 0 bases, with 10 bases between them. CDR1 SEHNR and CDR2 FQNEAQ come from the germline V gene (reference sequence). The CDR3 coding sequence is TGTGCCAGCAGCTTAGCCTTGGCCAGTAGCACAGATACGCAGTATTTT. Protein sequence: CASSLALASSTDTQYF. Full variable domain (rest looked up from reference TRBV7-9 and TRBJ2-3): DTGVSQNPRHKITKRGQNVTFRCDPISEHNRLYWYRQTLGQGPEFLTYFQNEAQLEKSRLLSDRFSAERPKGSFSTLEIQRTEQGDSAMYLCASSLALASSTDTQYFGPGTRLTVL.

This clonotype was seen many times. The chain combines TRBV7-2 with TRBJ2-1; D uncertain. CDR3 length equals 15 residues. Germline lookup yields CDR1 SGHTA and CDR2 FQGNSA. V was cut by 5 bases and J by 6 bases, with 17 bases left in between. In DNA, the CDR3 is TGTGCCAGCAGCCTGCCCCCCTCCCCTACCAATGAGCAGTTCTTC. It encodes CASSLPPSPTNEQFF.

This clonotype was counted ten times or more. The V gene is TRBV14, the J gene TRBJ2-1, with D maybe TRBD2 (5 bases). The ends were cut back, 0 bases at V and 4 bases at J, with 7 bases in the middle. Germline lookup yields CDR1 SGHDN and CDR2 FVKESK. The CDR3 has 14 residues. CDR3 sequence: CASSQDEGYNEQFF. The DNA for the CDR3 is TGTGCCAGCAGCCAAGATGAGGGTTACAATGAGCAGTTCTTC.

Many counts were recorded for this clonotype. V gene TRBV7-9 combines with J gene TRBJ2-3; 12 bases map to TRBD1. The ends lost 4 bases at V and 3 bases at J; junction bases unmatched: 8. The CDR3 spans 17 residues. The germline V gene encodes CDR1 SEHNR and CDR2 FQNEAQ (reference sequence). As DNA, the CDR3 is TGTGCCAGCAGCTGGGACAGGGGGCGCAAGGGGACAGATACGCAGTATTTT. Translating it yields CASSWDRGRKGTDTQYF.

Many counts were recorded for this clonotype. This chain's CDR3 is CASSVEGQGVYEQYF. CDR3 DNA sequence: TGTGCCAGCAGCGTAGAAGGACAGGGGGTGTACGAGCAGTACTTC. The gene calls are TRBV9 and TRBJ2-7, with TRBD1 identical over 10 bases. The CDR3 is made up of 15 amino acids. V dropped 0 bases and J dropped 4; count of bases not matched to a gene: 4. Germline V CDR1 and CDR2: SGDLS, YYNGEE.

J is TRBJ2-1 and V is TRBV12-3 or TRBV12-4, with D tentatively TRBD1 (5 bases). The CDR3 is 11 residues long. Trimming took off 7 bases at V and 5 bases at J, with 6 bases between the two ends. The CDR3 loop reads CASTRDNEQFF. CDR3 nucleotides: TGTGCCAGCACCAGGGACAATGAGCAGTTCTTC.

This clonotype was observed a few times. The rearrangement joins TRBV4-1 to TRBJ1-5, with 7 nucleotides matching TRBD1. V was clipped by 2 bases and J by 5 bases; unmatched bases: 3. The CDR3 has 14 amino acids. Germline assignment: CDR1 MGHRA and CDR2 YSYEKL. The CDR3 DNA reads TGCGCCAGCAGCCAAAGACAGGGTCATCAGCCCCAGCATTTT. Protein: CASSQRQGHQPQHF.

This clonotype was recorded many times. The CDR3 spells CASSVGPNYEQYF. CDR3 nucleotide sequence: TGTGCCAGCAGCGTGGGACCGAACTACGAGCAGTACTTC. This chain joins TRBV7-9 and TRBJ2-7; perhaps D is TRBD1 or TRBD2 (5 bases each). The ends were cut back, 5 bases at V and 3 bases at J, with 11 bases in the middle. The germline V gene has CDR1 SEHNR and CDR2 FQNEAQ (reference sequence). The CDR3 is 13 amino acids. The full variable domain, in which reference TRBV7-9 and TRBJ2-7 provide the parts outside the CDR3, is DTGVSQNPRHKITKRGQNVTFRCDPISEHNRLYWYRQTLGQGPEFLTYFQNEAQLEKSRLLSDRFSAERPKGSFSTLEIQRTEQGDSAMYLCASSVGPNYEQYFGPGTRLTVT.

This clonotype was detected many times. The J gene is TRBJ1-1, the V gene TRBV29-1; D unresolved. V was pared by 4 bases and J by 1 base, with 10 bases between. The CDR3 is made up of 13 amino acids. Germline V lookup: CDR1 SQVTM, CDR2 ANQGSEA. The CDR3 reads CSVGQQRNTEAFF. DNA for the CDR3: TGCAGCGTTGGGCAGCAGCGGAACACTGAAGCTTTCTTT. Filled out from reference TRBV29-1 and TRBJ1-1, the complete variable domain reads SAVISQKPSRDICQRGTSLTIQCQVDSQVTMMFWYRQQPGQSLTLIATANQGSEATYESGFVIDKFPISRPNLTFSTLTVSNMSPEDSSIYLCSVGQQRNTEAFFGQGTRLTVV.

This clonotype was recorded at least ten times. The CDR3 DNA sequence: TGTGCCACCAGCAGAGCCGGGACAGGGTACCACGAGCAGTACTTC. Its translation: CATSRAGTGYHEQYF. The chain has TRBV15 and TRBJ2-7, with 9 bases fitting TRBD1. J gave up 5 bases and V 1 base, and 6 bases lay outside the gene matches. CDR3 length: 15 residues. Germline values: CDR1 LNHNV, CDR2 YYDKDF (reference sequence).

The table lists this clonotype with many counts. The chain has TRBV7-2 and TRBJ1-4, with 7 bases lining up with TRBD1. J gave up 2 bases and V 5 bases, and 5 bases lay outside the gene matches. CDR3 length: 15 residues. CDR1 and CDR2 (germline): SGHTA, FQGNSA. The CDR3 is CASSRDRATNEKLFF. CDR3 nucleotide sequence: TGTGCCAGCAGCCGCGACAGGGCGACTAATGAAAAACTGTTTTTT.